The clone carrying this T cell receptor beta chain has a single count. Some clones are missing from TCRdb's copy, which holds only in-frame ones; the method was immunoSEQ multiplex PCR. The repertoire holds 20,000 to 25,000 clones, with 86% as singletons. The data belong to a study of T cell changes during pregnancy in multiple sclerosis. The CDR3 runs 19 residues. Germline V gene sequence: CDR1 SGHVS, CDR2 FNYEAQ. The V and J ends lost 5 bases and 2 bases respectively, with 27 bases between them. Sequences were derived from CD8+ T cells from peripheral blood mononuclear cells, sampled in the first trimester of pregnancy. This chain uses TRBV7-6 with TRBJ2-5; possible D gene TRBD2, 6 bases. This receptor was obtained from a female donor in good health, enrolled as a control in a pregnancy study. CDR3 DNA: TGTGCCAGCAGCCATTATCCTGGGACTCCAAAGGGAAAGCAAGAGACCCAGTACTTC. Its translation is CASSHYPGTPKGKQETQYF.